The sequence of this T cell receptor beta chain was determined in a study of blood T cell repertoires in COVID-19 (dated by TCRdb to 2020 to 2021). The study in broad terms: Collaborator samples came from the United States, Italy and Spain and covered acute and convalescent phases of COVID-19. The sample metadata nearly always contained a de-identified subject ID, COVID-19 status, age in years and sex. Subjects who had been exposed to COVID-19, were actively infected with it, or had recovered from it provided the deeply sampled blood TCRbeta repertoires that made up the dataset. Where HLA class I and class II types were available, the types were taken from metadata supplied by the sample provider, not from assay-based typing. Samples were obtained from the ongoing ImmuneRACE study (first 160 participants) and from 1,200 or so subjects provided by 6 global collaborators. The material from the prospective study consisted of cDNA or gDNA derived from T cells, B-cell-depleted T cells, or PBMCs. The repertoires were released in a freely available public database meant as a resource for research on the immune response to SARS-CoV-2. General conclusions and limits of the study: The amount of clinical and demographic metadata varied by source and participant and was provided uncurated.

Comment on this clone: What antigen it recognizes has not been identified. Nothing much larger sits one base from this clone, and base qualities are not available.

Deletion took 0 bases off V and 2 bases off J, with a span of 9 bases between the germline ends. According to the germline V gene, CDR1 reads SGDLS and CDR2 reads YYNGEE. Inclusive of the bounding cysteine and phenylalanine, the CDR3 is 15 residues long. Only the CDR3 portion is preserved as DNA: 45 bases, with reading frame beginning at the first base. TCRbeta CDR3 regions were amplified from genomic DNA by means of the immunoSEQ Assay, a bias-controlled multiplex PCR. For the original study's pipeline: Within the assay, amplification of reference gene primers was used to estimate how many nucleated cells each sample contained. To quantify the absolute abundance of each unique TCRbeta CDR3 rearrangement, sequence reads were collapsed and filtered. For each sample, productive Simpson clonality was calculated by taking the square root of Simpson's diversity index across productive rearrangements. Held by TCRdb, this immuneACCESS table contains in-frame sequences only and omits some clones. Under half of the omission traces to an unresolved V gene where checked; the cause of the rest is unknown. V, J and clone size are taken as reported in that table, and D and trimming were inferred from the DNA itself. The table for this sample lists about 180,000 clones; approximately 89% of them were counted only once. The top ten clones comprise 2% to 2.5% of the sample.

Enrolling through a virtual design, the prospective study's participants ranged in age from roughly 18 to 89 years and lived across about two dozen United States geographic areas. In the prospective study, participants were assigned to cohorts based on the clinical history participants reported in a screening survey and a study questionnaire. In the prospective study, mobile phlebotomists collected whole blood, serum and a nasopharyngeal or oropharyngeal swab from each participant. Prospective study participants could optionally give additional blood draws and questionnaires over a roughly 2-month period. Before DNA extraction, prospective study blood samples were shipped either frozen or at room temperature.

Rearrangement joined TRBV9 to TRBJ2-1; a weak D assignment points to TRBD2 (5 bases agree). The sequencing input was PBMCs or T cells enriched from blood (not recorded which). The TCR comes from a middle-aged woman with acute COVID-19. The CDR3 region reads CASSVEVATYNEQFF. The base sequence is TGTGCCAGCAGCGTAGAGGTAGCGACCTACAATGAGCAGTTCTTC. Supplemented by the reference TRBV9 and TRBJ2-1 proteins around the CDR3, the complete variable domain is DSGVTQTPKHLITATGQRVTLRCSPRSGDLSVYWYQQSLDQGLQFLIQYYNGEERAKGNILERFSAQQFPDLHSELNLSSLELGDSALYFCASSVEVATYNEQFFGPGTRLTVL.